The clone carrying this T cell receptor (beta chain) was counted ten times or more. This sample is part of a study of T cells in Graves' hyperthyroidism and ophthalmopathy. This CDR3 comprises 14 residues. V lost 0 bases to trimming and J lost 4 bases, with 10 bases between them. From germline, CDR1 is SGHKS and CDR2 YYEKEE (reference sequence). RNA transcripts provided the source from which TCR beta CDR3 regions were amplified. The TCR CDR3 was amplified in a first-round RT-PCR using the HTBI primer set. TCRdb processed the multiplex PCR reads anew with MiXCR; each CDR3 protein has one entry. The sample lists about 260,000 distinct CDR3 sequences; approximately 26% were seen once.

The genes are TRBV5-5 and TRBJ1-1; the D gene is possibly TRBD1 (6 bases). The sequence came from a middle-aged man with Graves' hyperthyroidism that later progressed to Graves' ophthalmopathy. Source material: blood. The CDR3 reads CASSLETRGTEAFF. In nucleotides, the CDR3 is TGTGCCAGCAGCTTGGAGACCAGGGGCACTGAAGCTTTCTTT.